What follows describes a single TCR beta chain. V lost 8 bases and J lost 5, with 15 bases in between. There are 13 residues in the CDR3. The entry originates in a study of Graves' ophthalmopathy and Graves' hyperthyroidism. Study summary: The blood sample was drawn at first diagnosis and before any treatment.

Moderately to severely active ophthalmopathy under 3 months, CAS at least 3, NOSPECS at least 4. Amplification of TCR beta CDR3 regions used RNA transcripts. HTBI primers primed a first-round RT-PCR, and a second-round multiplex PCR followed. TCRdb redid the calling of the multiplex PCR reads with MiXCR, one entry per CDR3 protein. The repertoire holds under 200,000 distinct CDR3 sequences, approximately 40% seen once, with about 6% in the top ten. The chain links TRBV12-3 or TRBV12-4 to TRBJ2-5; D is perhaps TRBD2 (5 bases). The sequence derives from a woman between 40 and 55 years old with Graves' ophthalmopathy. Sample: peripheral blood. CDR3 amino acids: CASGLDVGETQYF. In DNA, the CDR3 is TGTGCCAGCGGACTGGACGTTGGGGAGACCCAGTACTTC.